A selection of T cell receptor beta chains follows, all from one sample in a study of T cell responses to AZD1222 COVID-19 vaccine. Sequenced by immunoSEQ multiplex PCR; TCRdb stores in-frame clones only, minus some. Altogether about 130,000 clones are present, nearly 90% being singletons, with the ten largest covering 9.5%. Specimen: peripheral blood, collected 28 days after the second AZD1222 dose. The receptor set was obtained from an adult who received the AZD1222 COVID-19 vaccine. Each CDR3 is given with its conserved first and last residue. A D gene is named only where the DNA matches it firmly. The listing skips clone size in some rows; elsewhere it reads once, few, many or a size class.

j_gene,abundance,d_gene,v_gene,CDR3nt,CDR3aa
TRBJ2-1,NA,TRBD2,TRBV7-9,TGTGCCAGCAGCTTAGAAGCGGGACGGAATGAGCAGTTCTTC,CASSLEAGRNEQFF
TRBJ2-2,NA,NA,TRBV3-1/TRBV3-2,TGTGCCAGCAGCCAAGATTTGGGCACCCGGGAGCTGTTTTTT,CASSQDLGTRELFF
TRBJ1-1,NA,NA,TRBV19,TGTGCCAGTAAGGATCGGGAGACTGAAGCTTTCTTT,CASKDRETEAFF
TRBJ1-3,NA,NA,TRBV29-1,TGCAGCGTTGGGGGGTCTGGAAACACCATATATTTT,CSVGGSGNTIYF
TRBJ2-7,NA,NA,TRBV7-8,TGTGCCAGCAGCCCCCGCGACAGTGGGGGAGACGAGCAGTACTTC,CASSPRDSGGDEQYF
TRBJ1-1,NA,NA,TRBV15,TGTGCCACCAGCAGAGATGAGGTGGTGGGCGTGGGTCTCTTT,CATSRDEVVGVGLF
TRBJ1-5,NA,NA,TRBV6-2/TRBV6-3,TGTGCCAGCAGTTACGGGCATTTGAGTAGCAATCAGCCCCAGCATTTT,CASSYGHLSSNQPQHF
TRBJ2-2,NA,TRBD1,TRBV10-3,TGTGCCATCAGTGTTGGGACAGCTAGCACCGGGGAGCTGTTTTTT,CAISVGTASTGELFF
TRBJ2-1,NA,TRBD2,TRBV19,TGTGCCAGTAGTACTAGCGGGGGGCTGGGTGAGCAGTTCTTC,CASSTSGGLGEQFF
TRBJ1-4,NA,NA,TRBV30,TGTGCCTGGAGCGATAGGGGGACACCCCACTTTGGTGAAAAACTGTTTTTT,CAWSDRGTPHFGEKLFF
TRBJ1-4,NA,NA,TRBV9,TGTGCCAGCAGCGTAGCAGGAGGGGGGTCCACTAATGAAAAACTGTTTTTT,CASSVAGGGSTNEKLFF
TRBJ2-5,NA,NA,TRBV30,TGTGCCTGGAGTGCGCGGCAGGGACAGACCCAGTACTTC,CAWSARQGQTQYF
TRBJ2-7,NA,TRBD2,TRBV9,TGTGCCAGCAGCGTAGAGGAACTAGCGGGATCCTACGAGCAGTACTTC,CASSVEELAGSYEQYF
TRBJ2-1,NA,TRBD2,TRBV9,TGTGCCAGCAGCGTAGAACCAGCGGGGGGGGACGAGCAGTTCTTC,CASSVEPAGGDEQFF
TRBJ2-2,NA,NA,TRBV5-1,TGCGCCAGCGGAGGGGGAAACACCGGGGAGCTGTTTTTT,CASGGGNTGELFF
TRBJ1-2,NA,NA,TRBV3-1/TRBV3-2,TGTGCCAGCAGCCAATCAGGAGGTTATGGCTACACCTTC,CASSQSGGYGYTF
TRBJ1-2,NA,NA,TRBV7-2,TGTGCCAGCAGCACCCGGGCCGCCGATGGCTACACCTTC,CASSTRAADGYTF
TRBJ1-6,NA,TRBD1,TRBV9,TGTGCCAGCAGCGTACAGGGACAGGGGAATTCACCCCTCCACTTT,CASSVQGQGNSPLHF
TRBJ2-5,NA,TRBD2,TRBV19,TGTGCCAGTAGCCGGACTAGCAGGATGGGGCAAGAGACCCAGTACTTC,CASSRTSRMGQETQYF
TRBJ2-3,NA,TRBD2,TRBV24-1,TGTGCCACCAGTGATCCTAGCGGGAGGGCCGGAGATACGCAGTATTTT,CATSDPSGRAGDTQYF
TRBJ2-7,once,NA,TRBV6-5,TGTGCCAGCAGTTCCCGGGACGGGGGTAGGTACGAGCAGTACTTC,CASSSRDGGRYEQYF
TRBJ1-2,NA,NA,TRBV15,TGTGCCACCAGCAGAGATTTCGCAGGGGATTTCTGGGATGGCTACACCTTC,CATSRDFAGDFWDGYTF
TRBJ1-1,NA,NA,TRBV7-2,TGTGCCAGCAGCCTAGGGTCGGCAAACACTGAAGCTTTCTTT,CASSLGSANTEAFF
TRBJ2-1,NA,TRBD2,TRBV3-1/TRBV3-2,TGTGCCAGCAGCCAAGGTCAACGGGGGGGCCTCAATGAGCAGTTCTTC,CASSQGQRGGLNEQFF
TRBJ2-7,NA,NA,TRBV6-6,TGTGCCAGCAGTTACTCGTCCGGGGCTGGGTACGAGCAGTACTTC,CASSYSSGAGYEQYF
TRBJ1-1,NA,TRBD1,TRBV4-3,TGCGCCAGCAGCCGTGCCGGGACAGCGAAGACTGAAGCTTTCTTT,CASSRAGTAKTEAFF
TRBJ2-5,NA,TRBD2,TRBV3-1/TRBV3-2,TGTGCCAGCAGCCAAGCGGCAGCGGGAGGGCCGTCGGGTAGGTCGACCCAGTACTTC,CASSQAAAGGPSGRSTQYF
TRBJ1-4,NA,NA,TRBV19,TGTGCCAGTAGTATAGTCTGGACTGGGGAAAAACTGTTTTTT,CASSIVWTGEKLFF
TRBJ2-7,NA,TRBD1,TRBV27,TGTGCCAGCAGTGACGCCGGGACAGGGGGCTACGAGCAGTACTTC,CASSDAGTGGYEQYF
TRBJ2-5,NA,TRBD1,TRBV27,TGTGCCAGCAGTCTCAGGGGGACAGGAGAAAGAGAGACCCAGTACTTC,CASSLRGTGERETQYF
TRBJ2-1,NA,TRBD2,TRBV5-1,TGCGCCAGCAGCTCGGGACTAGCGGACGATTACAATGAGCAGTTCTTC,CASSSGLADDYNEQFF
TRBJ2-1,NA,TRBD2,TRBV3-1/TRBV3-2,TGTGCCAGCAGCCAAGACGCGGGAGGGGGCTACAATGAGCAGTTCTTC,CASSQDAGGGYNEQFF
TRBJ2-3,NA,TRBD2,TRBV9,TGTGCCAGCAGCGTCGGACTAGCGGGAGCCCCAGATACGCAGTATTTT,CASSVGLAGAPDTQYF
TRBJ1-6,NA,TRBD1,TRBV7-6,TGTGCCAGCAGCTTAAGTTCGGGACAGGGGAATTCACCCCTCCACTTT,CASSLSSGQGNSPLHF
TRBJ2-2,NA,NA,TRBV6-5,TGTGCCAGCAGTTGGTCGAGGAGAACCGGGGAGCTGTTTTTT,CASSWSRRTGELFF
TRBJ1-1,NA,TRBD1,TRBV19,TGTGCCAGCCGACAGGGCAGGGGCTACACTGAAGCTTTCTTT,CASRQGRGYTEAFF
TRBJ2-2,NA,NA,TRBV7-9,TGTGCCAGCAGCTCGACTTTTTACACCGGGGAGCTGTTTTTT,CASSSTFYTGELFF
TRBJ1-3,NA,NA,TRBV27,TGTGCCAGCAGTTCCCCCAGTGGAAACACCATATATTTT,CASSSPSGNTIYF